One sample yielded the 27 T cell receptor beta chains listed below, sequenced in a study of T cell responses to AZD1222 COVID-19 vaccine. Method: immunoSEQ multiplex PCR; TCRdb's copy keeps in-frame clones and lacks some. The repertoire holds roughly 100,000 clones, with 70% to 90% as singletons. The sequences come from peripheral blood, collected on day 0 of AZD1222 vaccination. The receptors here all came from an adult in good health.

The genes are TRBV2 and TRBJ1-1, with TRBD1 as a possible D gene (5 bases). The length of the CDR3 is 13 residues. The V and J ends lost 6 bases and 3 bases respectively, with 11 bases between them. The germline CDR1 and CDR2 sequences are SNHLY and FYNNEI. The CDR3: CASRSSGHTEAFF. As DNA, the CDR3 is TGTGCCAGCAGGTCTTCAGGGCACACTGAAGCTTTCTTT.

The chain employs TRBV5-1 and TRBJ2-5; 11 bases match TRBD2. The germline gives CDR1 SGHRS, CDR2 YFSETQ. The CDR3 length is 15 residues. J gave up 2 bases and V 0 bases, and 0 bases lay outside the gene matches. The CDR3 spells CASSLGTSGQETQYF. The CDR3 nucleotides read TGCGCCAGCAGCTTGGGGACTAGCGGGCAAGAGACCCAGTACTTC. The full variable domain, its missing parts supplied by reference TRBV5-1 and TRBJ2-5, is KAGVTQTPRYLIKTRGQQVTLSCSPISGHRSVSWYQQTPGQGLQFLFEYFSETQRNKGNFPGRFSGRQFSNSRSEMNVSTLELGDSALYLCASSLGTSGQETQYFGPGTRLLVL.

The gene calls are TRBV19 and TRBJ2-1, with 15 bases that match TRBD2. The CDR3 length is 15 residues. Germline V CDR1 and CDR2: LNHDA, SQIVND (reference sequence). The junction had 6 bases not matched to a gene; V was cut back by 9 bases and J by 6 bases. For the CDR3, the DNA is TGTGCCAGCGGTGGACTAGCGGGAGGGCTCAATGAGCAGTTCTTC. Translating gives CASGGLAGGLNEQFF.

This clone was seen a handful of times. The chain recombines TRBV7-9 with TRBJ1-3; 7 bases match TRBD1. CDR1 is SEHNR and CDR2 is FQNEAQ in the germline V gene (reference sequence). This CDR3 region has 16 residues. V was pared by 4 bases and J by 0 bases, with 6 bases of the junction left unmatched. Here the CDR3 reads CASSSTGVNSGNTIYF. The DNA of the CDR3 is TGTGCCAGCAGCTCCACAGGGGTAAACTCTGGAAACACCATATATTTT.

CDR3 DNA sequence: TGCGCCAGCAGCTTGGTTTCGAACACATACACCGGGGAGCTGTTTTTT. Protein sequence: CASSLVSNTYTGELFF. V usage is TRBV5-1 and J usage is TRBJ2-2; D gene uncertain. This CDR3 is 16 amino acids long. Deletions cut 0 bases from V and 3 bases from J, with 12 bases between. Germline V lookup: CDR1 SGHRS, CDR2 YFSETQ.

Here the CDR3 reads CASSLAGALGGDTQYF. The CDR3, as DNA: TGTGCCAGCAGCTTAGCGGGAGCCCTCGGGGGAGATACGCAGTATTTT. The V call is TRBV7-6, the J call TRBJ2-3; D is perhaps TRBD2 (6 bases). Deletions cut 0 bases from V and 5 bases from J, with 15 bases between. Germline values: CDR1 SGHVS, CDR2 FNYEAQ. The CDR3 is 16 amino acids.

The chain employs TRBV6-2 or TRBV6-3 and TRBJ2-2; TRBD1 might be the D (6 bases). Germline CDR1 is MNHEY and CDR2 is SVGEGT. Trimming pared 6 bases from V and 5 bases from J, leaving 13 bases between. The CDR3 length is 14 residues. The chain's CDR3 is CASSSEGETGELFF. CDR3 nucleotide sequence: TGTGCCAGCAGCAGCGAGGGGGAAACCGGGGAGCTGTTTTTT.

The chain combines TRBV9 with TRBJ1-6; D call uncertain. The CDR3 covers 15 residues. The ends were cut back, 5 bases at V and 0 bases at J, with 9 bases in the middle. In germline, CDR1 is SGDLS, CDR2 YYNGEE. In DNA form, the CDR3 reads TGTGCCAGCAGTCCCCACAGCTCCTATAATTCACCCCTCCACTTT. Translating it yields CASSPHSSYNSPLHF.

V usage is TRBV5-1 and J usage is TRBJ1-2; D is unresolved. CDR3 size: 12 residues. CDR1 and CDR2 (germline): SGHRS, YFSETQ. V was shortened by 2 bases and J by 8 bases, with 10 bases between the two germline ends. The chain's CDR3 is CASSLDTQGYTF. As DNA, the CDR3 is TGCGCCAGCAGCTTAGACACGCAAGGCTACACCTTC.

The J gene is TRBJ1-2, the V gene TRBV4-3, with a possible D match to TRBD1 (5 bases). The CDR3 spans 17 residues. The germline CDR1 and CDR2 sequences are LGHNA and YSLEER. Trimming left V 0 bases short and J 5 bases short, with 19 bases between. This CDR3 is CASSQDRAGWDRYGYTF. In DNA form, the CDR3 reads TGCGCCAGCAGCCAAGATAGGGCAGGGTGGGATCGGTATGGCTACACCTTC.

J is TRBJ2-7 and V is TRBV15; no clear D. The germline V and J ends were trimmed by 3 bases and 2 bases, with 5 bases remaining between them. The CDR3 spans 12 residues. CDR1 is LNHNV and CDR2 is YYDKDF in the germline V gene (reference sequence). The CDR3 protein is CATSRGTYEQYF. The CDR3 DNA reads TGTGCCACCAGCAGGGGAACCTACGAGCAGTACTTC.

The gene calls are TRBV27 and TRBJ2-7; 11 nucleotides line up with TRBD2. The trim removed 2 bases at V and 8 bases at J, leaving 11 bases unmatched. The CDR3 sequence is 16 residues long. The germline gives CDR1 MNHEY, CDR2 SMNVEV (reference sequence). The CDR3 loop is CASSLEGLADPMKQYF. The CDR3 DNA sequence: TGTGCCAGCAGTTTAGAGGGACTAGCGGACCCAATGAAGCAGTACTTC.

This clone was seen repeatedly, ten times or more. V gene TRBV6-5 combines with J gene TRBJ1-2; D possibly corresponds to TRBD1 (6 bases). CDR1 is MNHEY and CDR2 is SVGAGI in the germline V gene. Trimming took 5 bases from V and 6 from J, leaving 16 bases between them. The CDR3 has 14 amino acids. In DNA, the CDR3 is TGTGCCAGCAGTCCACCTACAGGGATTAATGGCTACACCTTC. It translates to CASSPPTGINGYTF.

V gene TRBV14 combines with J gene TRBJ1-2, with TRBD1 matching over 11 bases. Germline CDR1 SGHDN, CDR2 FVKESK. The CDR3 is 17 amino acids. The trim removed 4 bases at V and 6 bases at J, leaving 13 bases unmatched. The CDR3 region has the DNA TGTGCCAGCAGCCCCATCGGGGACAGGGGGAAGCGCAATGGCTACACCTTC. It specifies CASSPIGDRGKRNGYTF.

V gene TRBV12-3 or TRBV12-4 combines with J gene TRBJ1-1; D uncertain. V gave up 7 bases and J gave up 8 bases, with 14 bases separating them. The CDR3 totals 12 residues. In nucleotides, the CDR3 is TGTGCCAGCACCTACGTTCAAGGGGAAGCTTTCTTT. It encodes CASTYVQGEAFF.

The V call is TRBV28, the J call TRBJ2-6, with D possibly TRBD1 on 8 matching bases. The V end lost 5 bases, the J end lost 0 bases, and 26 bases lay between the germline ends. The CDR3 runs to 21 residues. Germline assignment: CDR1 MDHEN and CDR2 SYDVKM. In DNA, the CDR3 is TGTGCCAGCAGTAGAGGGACAGGATTGGGGGGGTTGAGCTCTGGGGCCAACGTCCTGACTTTC. This gives the protein CASSRGTGLGGLSSGANVLTF.

V is TRBV7-9 and J is TRBJ1-1, with D hard to call. Trimming removed 3 bases at V and 12 bases at J, with 5 bases between. Germline V CDR1 and CDR2: SEHNR, FQNEAQ (reference sequence). This CDR3 has 9 residues. Here the CDR3 reads CASSFLTFF. The CDR3 DNA is TGTGCCAGCAGCTTCTTGACTTTCTTT.

The chain employs TRBV7-8 and TRBJ2-4; D remains ambiguous. CDR1 is SGHVS, CDR2 FQNEAQ, per germline. The CDR3 is 14 residues long. Trimming took off 1 base at V and 7 bases at J, with 11 bases between the two ends. The CDR3, as DNA: TGTGCCAGCAGCTTAGGGGCCGGCGGTAACATTCAGTACTTC. Amino acid sequence: CASSLGAGGNIQYF.

This rearrangement joins TRBV28 to TRBJ1-5, with 7 bases identical to TRBD1. Germline loops: CDR1 MDHEN, CDR2 SYDVKM. There are 15 residues in the CDR3. The V and J ends lost 2 bases and 2 bases, in that order; junction bases with no gene match: 3. In DNA form, the CDR3 reads TGTGCCAGCAGTTTACGGCAGGGGGGCAATCAGCCCCAGCATTTT. It yields the protein CASSLRQGGNQPQHF.

The gene calls are TRBV27 and TRBJ1-5, with D maybe TRBD1 (6 bases). Germline lookup yields CDR1 MNHEY and CDR2 SMNVEV (reference sequence). V was cut by 6 bases and J by 3 bases, with 12 bases left in between. CDR3 length: 14 amino acids. The CDR3 is CASRRGEDNQPQHF. The CDR3 region has the DNA TGTGCCAGCAGGAGGGGGGAAGACAATCAGCCCCAGCATTTT.

V usage is TRBV3-1 (or the pseudogene TRBV3-2) and J usage is TRBJ2-7, with D perhaps TRBD2 (6 bases). Germline-derived CDR1 and CDR2 are LGHDT and YNNKEL (reference sequence). There are 15 residues in the CDR3. V gave up 5 bases and J gave up 3 bases, with 17 bases separating them. The CDR3 protein is CASSGGTTAGYEQYF. The CDR3 DNA sequence: TGTGCCAGCAGCGGAGGGACCACGGCGGGCTACGAGCAGTACTTC.

This chain uses TRBV11-2 with TRBJ2-7, with D perhaps assigned TRBD1 or TRBD2 (5 bases each). CDR1 is SGHAT and CDR2 is FQNNGV in the germline V gene. This CDR3 has 15 amino acids. With 5 bases removed from V and 0 bases from J, the gap between germline ends came to 14 bases. The chain's CDR3 is CASSPHGAHSYEQYF. The CDR3 region has the DNA TGTGCCAGCAGCCCCCACGGGGCCCACTCCTACGAGCAGTACTTC.

This chain links TRBV28 with TRBJ2-7; D is uncertain. There are 14 residues in the CDR3. V lost 3 bases and J lost 3, with 12 bases in between. Germline V gene data show CDR1 as MDHEN and CDR2 as SYDVKM. CDR3 region: CASSFSGPRYEQYF. CDR3 coding DNA: TGTGCCAGCAGTTTTTCCGGGCCCCGCTACGAGCAGTACTTC.

The chain recombines TRBV6-5 with TRBJ2-6; D is perhaps TRBD1 or TRBD2 (5 bases each). CDR1 and CDR2 from the germline V gene are MNHEY and SVGAGI. Trimming removed 2 bases from V and 1 base from J, with 6 bases in between. The CDR3 runs to 15 residues. The CDR3 bases are TGTGCCAGCAGTTACGAGGGGTCTGGGGCCAACGTCCTGACTTTC. Protein sequence: CASSYEGSGANVLTF.

This clone turned up a few times. The chain uses TRBV10-1 and TRBJ2-3, with D tentatively TRBD2 (7 bases). Trimming cost V 3 bases and J 8 bases, with 27 bases left between them. The CDR3 runs to 18 residues. Germline lookup yields CDR1 WNHNN and CDR2 SYGVQD (reference sequence). The DNA for the CDR3 is TGCGCCAGCAGTGACCCCCGAGGGTGGGGGGGCTCTTGTCCTACGCAGTATTTT. Residues: CASSDPRGWGGSCPTQYF.

The V gene is TRBV19, the J gene TRBJ1-5, with TRBD1 matching 8 bases. Trimming at V came to 1 base and at J to 5 bases, leaving 10 bases not matched to a gene. The CDR3 totals 17 residues. The germline V gene has CDR1 LNHDA and CDR2 SQIVND (reference sequence). The CDR3 protein is CASSIGQGLKVDQPQHF. The CDR3 DNA reads TGTGCCAGTAGTATAGGACAGGGGCTAAAGGTGGATCAGCCCCAGCATTTT.

Only a few counts were recorded for this clone. This same CDR3 is encoded by further DNA sequences in the sample. The V gene is TRBV5-8, the J gene TRBJ1-4; no firm D call. The germline gives CDR1 SGHTS, CDR2 YDEGEE. CDR3 size: 12 residues. Trimming left V 2 bases short and J 8 bases short, with 7 bases between. CDR3 sequence (DNA): TGTGCCAGCAGCTTAGACGGCGAAAAACTGTTTTTT. Its translation: CASSLDGEKLFF.